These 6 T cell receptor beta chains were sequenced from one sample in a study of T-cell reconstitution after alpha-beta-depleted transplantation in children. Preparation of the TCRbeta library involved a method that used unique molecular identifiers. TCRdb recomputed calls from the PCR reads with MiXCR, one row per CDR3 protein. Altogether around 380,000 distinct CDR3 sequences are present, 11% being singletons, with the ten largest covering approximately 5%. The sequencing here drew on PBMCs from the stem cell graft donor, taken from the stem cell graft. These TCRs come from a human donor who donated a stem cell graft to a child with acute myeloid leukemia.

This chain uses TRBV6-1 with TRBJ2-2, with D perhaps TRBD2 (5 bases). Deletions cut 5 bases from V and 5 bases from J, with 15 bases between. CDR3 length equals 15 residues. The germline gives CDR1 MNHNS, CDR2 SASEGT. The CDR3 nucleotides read TGTGCCAGCAGTCAACAAGCTCGGGGAACCGGGGAGCTGTTTTTT. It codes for CASSQQARGTGELFF.

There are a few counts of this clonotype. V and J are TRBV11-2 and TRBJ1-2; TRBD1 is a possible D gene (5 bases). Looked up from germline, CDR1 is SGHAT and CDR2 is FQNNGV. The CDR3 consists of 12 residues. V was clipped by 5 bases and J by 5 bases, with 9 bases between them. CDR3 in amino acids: CASSIRGYGYTF. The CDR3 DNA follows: TGTGCCAGCAGCATTAGGGGATATGGCTACACCTTC.

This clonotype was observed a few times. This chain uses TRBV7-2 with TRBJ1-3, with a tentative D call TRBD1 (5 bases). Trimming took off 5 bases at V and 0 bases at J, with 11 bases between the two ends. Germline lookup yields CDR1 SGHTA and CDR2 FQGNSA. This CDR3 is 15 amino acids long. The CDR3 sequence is CASSRGGISGNTIYF. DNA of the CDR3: TGTGCCAGCAGCCGTGGGGGAATCTCTGGAAACACCATATATTTT. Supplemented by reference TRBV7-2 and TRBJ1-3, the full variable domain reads GAGVSQSPSNKVTEKGKDVELRCDPISGHTALYWYRQSLGQGLEFLIYFQGNSAPDKSGLPSDRFSAERTGGSVSTLTIQRTQQEDSAVYLCASSRGGISGNTIYFGEGSWLTVV.

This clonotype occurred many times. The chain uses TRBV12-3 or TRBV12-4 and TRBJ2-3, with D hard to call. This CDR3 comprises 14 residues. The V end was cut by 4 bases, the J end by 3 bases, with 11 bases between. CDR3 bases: TGTGCCAGCAGTTCTCTGACCGGTACAGATACGCAGTATTTT. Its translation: CASSSLTGTDTQYF.

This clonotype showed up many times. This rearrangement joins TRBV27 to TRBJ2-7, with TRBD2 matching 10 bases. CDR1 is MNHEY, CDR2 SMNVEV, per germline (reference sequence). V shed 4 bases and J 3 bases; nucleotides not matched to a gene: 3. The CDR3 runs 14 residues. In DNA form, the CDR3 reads TGTGCCAGCAGTTCCGGACTAGCGGTCTACGAGCAGTACTTC. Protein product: CASSSGLAVYEQYF.

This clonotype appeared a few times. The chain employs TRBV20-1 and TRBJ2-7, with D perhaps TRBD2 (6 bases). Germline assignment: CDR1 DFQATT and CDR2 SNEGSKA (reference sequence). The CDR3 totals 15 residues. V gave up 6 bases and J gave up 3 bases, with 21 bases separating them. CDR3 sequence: CSADPGGTQLYEQYF. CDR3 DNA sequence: TGCAGTGCCGACCCGGGCGGGACTCAACTCTACGAGCAGTACTTC.